A single T cell receptor beta chain is shown here with its context. The CDR3 has 14 amino acids. Trimming stripped 5 bases from V and 4 bases from J, with 12 bases between. Germline values: CDR1 MNHNY, CDR2 SVGAGI (reference sequence). In the PCR, 60 Vbeta and 13 Jbeta primers were used. The data were produced by immunoSEQ multiplex PCR, yet TCRdb's version contains in-frame clones alone and is incomplete. The data contain about 130,000 clones, roughly 78% of them singletons. This specimen comes from a study of cytomegalovirus exposure and HLA in healthy donors. This receptor was obtained from a man aged 35 to 55 in good health and CMV-seronegative. The sequenced material came from PBMCs. This chain joins TRBV6-6 and TRBJ1-3; D is undetermined. The CDR3 DNA is TGTGCCAGCAGTGGCACGGCGGGCGGAAACACCATATATTTT. Its translation is CASSGTAGGNTIYF.